Sequencing of this TCR beta chain was carried out in a study of cytomegalovirus exposure and HLA in healthy donors. The CDR3 spans 13 residues. V lost 2 bases to trimming and J lost 12 bases, with 14 bases between them. From germline, CDR1 is SGHTA and CDR2 FQGNSA. Primers: 60 Vbeta forward and 13 Jbeta reverse. Generated by immunoSEQ multiplex PCR, the TCRdb table keeps only in-frame clones and is missing some. This table holds some 190,000 clones, around 90% found once. This chain connects TRBV7-2 to TRBJ2-1; TRBD2 is a possible D gene (6 bases). This TCR was sampled from a boy aged 2 to 10 in good health and CMV-seronegative. The sample consisted of PBMCs. The CDR3 DNA is TGTGCCAGCAGCTTATGGGAGGCCCGGGTGCAGTTCTTC. It codes for CASSLWEARVQFF.